The 21 T cell receptor beta chains below come from one sample, sequenced in a study of T cells after yellow fever vaccination. TCRdb redid the calling of the 5' RACE reads with MiXCR, one entry per CDR3 protein. Among about 580,000 distinct CDR3 sequences, around 17% were seen once, and the ten largest hold around 16%. This specimen consisted of PBMCs, obtained 5 days after the first yellow fever vaccination. The receptors were gathered from a young man who received the YFV17D yellow fever vaccine.

This clonotype was seen only a few times. V usage is TRBV18 and J usage is TRBJ2-2; 9 bases match TRBD1. The trim removed 6 bases at V and 5 bases at J, leaving 7 bases unmatched. Germline CDR1 KGHSH, CDR2 LQKENI. The length of the CDR3 is 15 residues. CDR3 nucleotide sequence: TGTGCCAGCTCTATCGGGACAGGGTCAACCGGGGAGCTGTTTTTT. Amino acid sequence: CASSIGTGSTGELFF.

V gene TRBV20-1 combines with J gene TRBJ1-5, with no clear D. Germline CDR1 and CDR2: DFQATT and SNEGSKA (reference sequence). The ends were cut back, 0 bases at V and 7 bases at J, with 7 bases in the middle. This CDR3 is built from 12 residues. For the CDR3, the DNA is TGCAGTGCTAGAGATCTTGGGCAGCCCCAGCATTTT. This gives the protein CSARDLGQPQHF.

The gene calls are TRBV7-2 and TRBJ2-7; 10 bases align to TRBD1. Germline CDR1 reads SGHTA; CDR2 reads FQGNSA. CDR3 length equals 14 residues. J was trimmed by 3 bases and V by 6 bases; bases with no gene match: 5. The CDR3 DNA is TGTGCCAGCAGGCGCGGGACAGGGGACTACGAGCAGTACTTC. The encoded protein is CASRRGTGDYEQYF.

The chain joins TRBV7-9 to TRBJ2-2; no clear D gene. Germline values: CDR1 SEHNR, CDR2 FQNEAQ (reference sequence). The germline V and J ends were trimmed by 3 bases and 6 bases, with 8 bases remaining between them. This CDR3 spans 13 amino acids. CDR3: CASSFSGAGELFF. The CDR3 DNA reads TGTGCCAGCAGCTTCTCAGGTGCCGGGGAGCTGTTTTTT. The variable domain in full, completed from reference TRBV7-9 and TRBJ2-2, reads DTGVSQNPRHKITKRGQNVTFRCDPISEHNRLYWYRQTLGQGPEFLTYFQNEAQLEKSRLLSDRFSAERPKGSFSTLEIQRTEQGDSAMYLCASSFSGAGELFFGEGSRLTVL.

V gene TRBV5-1 combines with J gene TRBJ1-1; TRBD1 aligns across 7 bases. Germline trimming cut 3 bases from V and 1 base from J; bases unmatched to any gene: 6. CDR1 and CDR2 (germline): SGHRS, YFSETQ. This CDR3 has 15 residues. The CDR3 coding sequence is TGCGCCAGCAGCTCCAGGGGGGCAGGGAACACTGAAGCTTTCTTT. This translates into CASSSRGAGNTEAFF.

This clonotype appeared many times. The gene calls are TRBV4-3 and TRBJ2-7, with 7 bases fitting TRBD2. The CDR3 totals 12 residues. The V gene end was trimmed by 1 base and the J gene end by 6 bases; junction bases not matched to a gene: 0. Germline loops: CDR1 LGHNA, CDR2 YSLEER. The CDR3 here is CASSQGGGEQYF. CDR3 in DNA: TGCGCCAGCAGCCAAGGGGGGGGCGAGCAGTACTTC.

The V call is TRBV28, the J call TRBJ1-6; 7 bases fit TRBD1. The CDR3 extends over 16 amino acids. Germline loops: CDR1 MDHEN, CDR2 SYDVKM. V dropped 4 bases and J dropped 5; count of bases not matched to a gene: 8. The chain's CDR3 is CASSSRQGTDNSPLHF. Here the CDR3 DNA reads TGTGCCAGCAGTTCCCGACAGGGAACGGATAATTCACCCCTCCACTTT.

This chain connects TRBV28 to TRBJ1-2; possibly TRBD1 for D (6 bases). The CDR3 loop spans 13 amino acids. Trimming stripped 6 bases from V and 8 bases from J, with 16 bases between. The germline CDR1 and CDR2 sequences are MDHEN and SYDVKM. The CDR3 region is CASRSRGGRGYTF. The CDR3 DNA follows: TGTGCCAGCAGGAGCAGGGGTGGGCGCGGCTACACCTTC.

The chain couples TRBV7-9 to TRBJ1-4; 9 bases fit TRBD1. The V gene end was trimmed by 4 bases and the J gene end by 8 bases; junction bases not matched to a gene: 5. The CDR3 totals 14 residues. Germline CDR1 reads SEHNR; CDR2 reads FQNEAQ (reference sequence). The CDR3 is CASSSGDRVEKLFF. CDR3 coding DNA: TGTGCCAGCAGCTCAGGGGACAGGGTAGAAAAACTGTTTTTT.

The J gene is TRBJ2-3, the V gene TRBV6-5; D possibly uses TRBD1 or TRBD2 (5 bases each). V lost 5 bases and J 1 base, leaving 10 bases between the germline ends. Germline-derived CDR1 and CDR2 are MNHEY and SVGAGI. The CDR3 runs to 14 residues. The DNA of the CDR3 is TGTGCCAGCAGTCACGGGACCCGCACAGATACGCAGTATTTT. This codes for CASSHGTRTDTQYF.

This rearrangement joins TRBV7-9 to TRBJ1-2; D might be TRBD1 (6 bases). V was pared by 7 bases and J by 8 bases, with 20 bases between. The CDR3 loop spans 14 amino acids. Germline V gene data show CDR1 as SEHNR and CDR2 as FQNEAQ (reference sequence). The CDR3 loop is CASKKEGGSGGYTF. CDR3 nucleotide sequence: TGTGCCAGCAAAAAAGAAGGGGGGAGTGGCGGCTACACCTTC.

The V gene is TRBV5-5, the J gene TRBJ2-1; no clear D gene. Trimming took off 6 bases at V and 3 bases at J, with 19 bases between the two ends. CDR3 length: 16 residues. From germline, CDR1 is SGHKS and CDR2 YYEKEE (reference sequence). DNA of the CDR3: TGTGCCAGCACCCTCATAGGCTGGACGGGCTACAATGAGCAGTTCTTC. Its protein is CASTLIGWTGYNEQFF.

There are a few counts of this clonotype. The chain couples TRBV19 to TRBJ2-3, with 7 bases lining up with TRBD2. Trimming removed 10 bases from V and 2 bases from J; junction bases left unmatched: 9. This CDR3 contains 14 residues. Germline CDR1 LNHDA, CDR2 SQIVND (reference sequence). The CDR3 DNA follows: TGTGCCACCAGGCGGCGGGGGTCCACAGATACGCAGTATTTT. Its translation is CATRRRGSTDTQYF.

The rearrangement uses TRBV11-3 and TRBJ2-1; D is perhaps TRBD2 (6 bases). Germline V gives CDR1 SGHNT, CDR2 YENEEA. The V end was cut by 5 bases, the J end by 6 bases, with 17 bases between. The CDR3 spans 15 residues. CDR3 DNA: TGTGCCAGCAGCCGGGACTCGGTAGATTTCAATGAGCAGTTCTTC. This sequence encodes CASSRDSVDFNEQFF.

This clonotype was seen only a few times. The chain combines TRBV10-3 with TRBJ1-1; a weak D match, TRBD1 (5 bases). V lost 7 bases to trimming and J lost 7 bases, with 19 bases between them. The length of the CDR3 is 14 residues. Germline loops: CDR1 ENHRY, CDR2 SYGVKD. CDR3 bases: TGTGCCATCACGGTCGGGGGTAGAGCGGGTGAAGCTTTCTTT. Translation gives CAITVGGRAGEAFF.

This clonotype showed up just a few times. The chain is built from TRBV7-2 and TRBJ2-2; no reliable D call. V shed 3 bases and J shed 5 bases, with 7 bases lying between them. CDR1 SGHTA and CDR2 FQGNSA come from the germline V gene. There are 13 residues in the CDR3. The CDR3 protein is CASSFTTTGELFF. The CDR3 region has the DNA TGTGCCAGCAGCTTCACAACGACCGGGGAGCTGTTTTTT.

V is TRBV29-1 and J is TRBJ1-4, with D unresolved. Germline CDR1 and CDR2: SQVTM and ANQGSEA. The CDR3 extends over 13 amino acids. Trimming removed 0 bases at V and 3 bases at J, with 5 bases between. The CDR3 nucleotides read TGCAGCGTTGAAGAGCCTTCTAATGAAAAACTGTTTTTT. Protein sequence: CSVEEPSNEKLFF.

The rearrangement joins TRBV5-6 to TRBJ2-1; D remains ambiguous. Germline V gene data show CDR1 as SGHDT and CDR2 as YYEEEE. This CDR3 contains 12 residues. The V gene lost 4 bases and the J gene lost 10 bases, with 12 bases spanning the gap. The CDR3 sequence is CASSLTSEEQFF. The CDR3 DNA reads as TGTGCCAGCAGCCTTACAAGCGAAGAGCAGTTCTTC.

In this sample, this clonotype turned up a few times. The chain joins TRBV20-1 to TRBJ2-2; no definite D call. CDR3 length equals 15 residues. Germline V gene data show CDR1 as DFQATT and CDR2 as SNEGSKA (reference sequence). The V end lost 2 bases, the J end lost 7 bases, and 17 bases lay between the germline ends. CDR3 DNA: TGCAGTGCTAGAAACCCGCTAGTCTTGAGCGGGGAGCTGTTTTTT. Translation: CSARNPLVLSGELFF.

This clonotype showed up just a few times. The chain carries TRBV18 and TRBJ2-1; 9 bases match TRBD1. The V gene end was trimmed by 6 bases and the J gene end by 9 bases; junction bases not matched to a gene: 12. The CDR3 contains 15 residues. Germline assignment: CDR1 KGHSH and CDR2 LQKENI. The CDR3 loop is CASSGQGGRVPEQFF. In DNA, the CDR3 is TGTGCCAGCTCGGGACAGGGCGGTCGGGTTCCTGAGCAGTTCTTC.

This clonotype was recorded many times. This chain links TRBV11-2 with TRBJ1-4, with no clear D. This CDR3 region has 14 residues. Germline V gene sequence: CDR1 SGHAT, CDR2 FQNNGV. Trimming stripped 5 bases from V and 4 bases from J, with 11 bases between. The DNA of the CDR3 is TGTGCCAGCAGCGGGTGGGGTGGTAATGAAAAACTGTTTTTT. It yields the protein CASSGWGGNEKLFF. The complete variable domain, with remaining parts taken from reference TRBV11-2 and TRBJ1-4, reads EAGVAQSPRYKIIEKRQSVAFWCNPISGHATLYWYQQILGQGPKLLIQFQNNGVVDDSQLPKDRFSAERLKGVDSTLKIQPAKLEDSAVYLCASSGWGGNEKLFFGSGTQLSVL.